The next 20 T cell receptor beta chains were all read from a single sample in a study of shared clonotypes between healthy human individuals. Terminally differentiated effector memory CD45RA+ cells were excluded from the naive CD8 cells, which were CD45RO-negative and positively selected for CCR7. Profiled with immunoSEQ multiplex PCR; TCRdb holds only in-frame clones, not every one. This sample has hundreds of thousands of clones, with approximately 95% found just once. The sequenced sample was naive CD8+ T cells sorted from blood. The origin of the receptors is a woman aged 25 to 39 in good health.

The CDR3 loop is CASSQDPGQGYGYTF. The DNA for the CDR3 is TGCGCCAGCAGCCAAGATCCGGGACAGGGCTATGGCTACACCTTC. The V gene is TRBV4-1, the J gene TRBJ1-2; 9 bases map to TRBD1. The J segment lost 4 bases and the V segment lost 0 bases, leaving 3 bases of the junction unmatched. CDR1 MGHRA and CDR2 YSYEKL come from the germline V gene. The CDR3 has 15 amino acids.

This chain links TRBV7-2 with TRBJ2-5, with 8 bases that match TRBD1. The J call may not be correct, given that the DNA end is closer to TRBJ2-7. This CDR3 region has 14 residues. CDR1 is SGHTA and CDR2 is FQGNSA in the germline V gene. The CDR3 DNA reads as TGTGCCAGCAGCTCCAGACAGGGGAATGCCGAGCAGTACTTC. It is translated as CASSSRQGNAEQYF.

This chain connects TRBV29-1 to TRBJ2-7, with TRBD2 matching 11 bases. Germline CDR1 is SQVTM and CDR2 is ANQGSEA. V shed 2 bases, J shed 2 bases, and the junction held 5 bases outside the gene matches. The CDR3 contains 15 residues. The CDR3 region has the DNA TGCAGCGTTGAAACTAGCGGGAGTATGGCCTACGAGCAGTACTTC. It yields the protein CSVETSGSMAYEQYF.

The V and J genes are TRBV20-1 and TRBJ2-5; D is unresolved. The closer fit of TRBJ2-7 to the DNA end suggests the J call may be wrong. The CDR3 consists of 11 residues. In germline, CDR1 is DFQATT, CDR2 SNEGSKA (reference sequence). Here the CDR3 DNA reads TGCAGTCCCTCCAGGCGACACGAGCAGTACTTC. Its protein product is CSPSRRHEQYF.

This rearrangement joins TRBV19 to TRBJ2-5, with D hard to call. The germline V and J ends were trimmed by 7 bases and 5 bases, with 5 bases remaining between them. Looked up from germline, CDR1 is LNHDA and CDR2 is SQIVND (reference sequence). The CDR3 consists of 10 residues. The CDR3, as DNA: TGTGCCAGTATCGTTGAGACCCAGTACTTC. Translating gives CASIVETQYF.

CDR3 coding DNA: TGTGCCAGCAGCCTTCCCGGGGTTAACTATGGCTACACCTTC. It codes for CASSLPGVNYGYTF. This chain uses TRBV4-2 with TRBJ1-2, with D hard to call. CDR1 is LGHNA and CDR2 is YNFKEQ in the germline V gene. The V end was cut by 4 bases, the J end by 1 base, with 10 bases between. This CDR3 is 14 amino acids long.

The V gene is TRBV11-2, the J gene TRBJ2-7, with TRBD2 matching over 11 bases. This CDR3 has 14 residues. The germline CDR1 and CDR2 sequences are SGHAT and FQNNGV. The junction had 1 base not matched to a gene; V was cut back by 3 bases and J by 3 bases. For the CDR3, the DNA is TGTGCCAGCAGCTTTAGCGGGAGGGACTACGAGCAGTACTTC. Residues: CASSFSGRDYEQYF. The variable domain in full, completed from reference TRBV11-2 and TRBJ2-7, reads EAGVAQSPRYKIIEKRQSVAFWCNPISGHATLYWYQQILGQGPKLLIQFQNNGVVDDSQLPKDRFSAERLKGVDSTLKIQPAKLEDSAVYLCASSFSGRDYEQYFGPGTRLTVT.

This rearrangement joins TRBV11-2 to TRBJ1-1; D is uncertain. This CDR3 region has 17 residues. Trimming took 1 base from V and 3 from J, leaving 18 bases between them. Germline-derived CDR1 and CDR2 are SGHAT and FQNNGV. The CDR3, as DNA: TGTGCCAGCAGCTTAGGGGCTCTCGGTGATTTGGACACTGAAGCTTTCTTT. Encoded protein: CASSLGALGDLDTEAFF.

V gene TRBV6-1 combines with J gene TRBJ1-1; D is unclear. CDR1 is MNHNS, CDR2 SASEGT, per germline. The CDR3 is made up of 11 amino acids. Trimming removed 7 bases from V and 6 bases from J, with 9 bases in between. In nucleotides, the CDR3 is TGTGCCAGCACCCCCCTTGCTGAAGCTTTCTTT. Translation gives CASTPLAEAFF.

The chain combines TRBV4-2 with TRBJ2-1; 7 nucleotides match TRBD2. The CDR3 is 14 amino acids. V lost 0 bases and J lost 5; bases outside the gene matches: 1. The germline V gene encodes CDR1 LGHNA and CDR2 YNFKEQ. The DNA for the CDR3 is TGTGCCAGCAGCCAAGAGGGACTACACAATGAGCAGTTCTTC. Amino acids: CASSQEGLHNEQFF.

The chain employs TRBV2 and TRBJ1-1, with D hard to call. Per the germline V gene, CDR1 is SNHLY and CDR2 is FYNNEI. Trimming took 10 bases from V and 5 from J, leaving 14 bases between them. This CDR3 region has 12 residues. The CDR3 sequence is CATVEWETEAFF. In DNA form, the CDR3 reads TGTGCCACCGTAGAATGGGAGACTGAAGCTTTCTTT. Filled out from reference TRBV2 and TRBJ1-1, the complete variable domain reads EPEVTQTPSHQVTQMGQEVILRCVPISNHLYFYWYRQILGQKVEFLVSFYNNEISEKSEIFDDQFSVERPDGSNFTLKIRSTKLEDSAMYFCATVEWETEAFFGQGTRLTVV.

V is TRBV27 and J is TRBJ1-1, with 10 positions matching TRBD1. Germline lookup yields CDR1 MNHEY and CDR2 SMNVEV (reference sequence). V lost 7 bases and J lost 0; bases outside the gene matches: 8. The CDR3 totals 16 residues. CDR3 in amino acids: CASTPGTGVMNTEAFF. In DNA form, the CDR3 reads TGTGCCAGCACCCCCGGGACAGGGGTTATGAACACTGAAGCTTTCTTT.

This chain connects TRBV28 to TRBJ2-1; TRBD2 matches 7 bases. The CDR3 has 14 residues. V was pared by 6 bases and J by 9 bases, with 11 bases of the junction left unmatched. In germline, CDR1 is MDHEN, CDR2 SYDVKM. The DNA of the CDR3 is TGTGCCAGCAGGGGGGTGGGTAGCGGGTTTGAGCAGTTCTTC. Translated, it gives CASRGVGSGFEQFF.

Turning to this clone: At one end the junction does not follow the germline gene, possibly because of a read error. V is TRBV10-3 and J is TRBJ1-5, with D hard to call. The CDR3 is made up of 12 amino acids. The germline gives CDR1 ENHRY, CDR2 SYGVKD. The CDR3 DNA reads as TGTGCCAGCAGTCTTGGTAATCAGCCCCAGCATTTT. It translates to CASSLGNQPQHF.

The CDR3 is CASSQVYLGYNSPLHF. The CDR3 DNA reads as TGCGCCAGCAGCCAAGTATACCTCGGGTATAATTCACCCCTCCACTTT. The chain carries TRBV4-1 and TRBJ1-6; no clear D gene. The CDR3 spans 16 residues. Looked up from germline, CDR1 is MGHRA and CDR2 is YSYEKL. V was shortened by 1 base and J by 4 bases, with 11 bases between the two germline ends.

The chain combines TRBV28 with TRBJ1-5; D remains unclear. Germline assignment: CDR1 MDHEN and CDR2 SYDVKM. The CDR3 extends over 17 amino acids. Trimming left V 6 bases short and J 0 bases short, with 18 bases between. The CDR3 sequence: CASSPHDAIYSNQPQHF. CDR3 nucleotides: TGTGCCAGCAGCCCTCACGACGCGATCTATAGCAATCAGCCCCAGCATTTT. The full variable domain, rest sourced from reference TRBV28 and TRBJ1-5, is DVKVTQSSRYLVKRTGEKVFLECVQDMDHENMFWYRQDPGLGLRLIYFSYDVKMKEKGDIPEGYSVSREKKERFSLILESASTNQTSMYLCASSPHDAIYSNQPQHFGDGTRLSIL.

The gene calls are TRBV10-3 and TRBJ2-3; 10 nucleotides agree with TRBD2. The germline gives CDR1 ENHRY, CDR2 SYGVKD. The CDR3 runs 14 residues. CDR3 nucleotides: TGTGCGCACGGAGCGGGAGGGAGCACAGATACGCAGTATTTT. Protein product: CAHGAGGSTDTQYF.

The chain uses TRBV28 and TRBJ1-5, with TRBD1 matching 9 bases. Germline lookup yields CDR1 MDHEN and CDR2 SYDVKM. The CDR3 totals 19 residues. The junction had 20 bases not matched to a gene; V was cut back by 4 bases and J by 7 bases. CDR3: CASSSLNLTGTGNGQPQHF. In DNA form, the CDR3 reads TGTGCCAGCAGTTCTCTAAATCTAACCGGGACAGGGAACGGGCAGCCCCAGCATTTT.

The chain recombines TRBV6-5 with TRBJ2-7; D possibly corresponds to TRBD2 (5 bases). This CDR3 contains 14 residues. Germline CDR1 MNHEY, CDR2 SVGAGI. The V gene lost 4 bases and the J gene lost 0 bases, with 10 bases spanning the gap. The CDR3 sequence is CASSSDTSSYEQYF. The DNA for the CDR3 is TGTGCCAGCAGTTCCGACACTAGCTCCTACGAGCAGTACTTC.

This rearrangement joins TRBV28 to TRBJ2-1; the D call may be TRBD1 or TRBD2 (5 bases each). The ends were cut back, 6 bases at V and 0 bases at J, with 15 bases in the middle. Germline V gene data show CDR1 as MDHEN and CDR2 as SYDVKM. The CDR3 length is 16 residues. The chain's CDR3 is CASRPQGRGSYNEQFF. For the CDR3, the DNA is TGTGCCAGCAGGCCTCAGGGCCGGGGCTCCTACAATGAGCAGTTCTTC. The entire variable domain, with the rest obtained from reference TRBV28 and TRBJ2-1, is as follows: DVKVTQSSRYLVKRTGEKVFLECVQDMDHENMFWYRQDPGLGLRLIYFSYDVKMKEKGDIPEGYSVSREKKERFSLILESASTNQTSMYLCASRPQGRGSYNEQFFGPGTRLTVL.